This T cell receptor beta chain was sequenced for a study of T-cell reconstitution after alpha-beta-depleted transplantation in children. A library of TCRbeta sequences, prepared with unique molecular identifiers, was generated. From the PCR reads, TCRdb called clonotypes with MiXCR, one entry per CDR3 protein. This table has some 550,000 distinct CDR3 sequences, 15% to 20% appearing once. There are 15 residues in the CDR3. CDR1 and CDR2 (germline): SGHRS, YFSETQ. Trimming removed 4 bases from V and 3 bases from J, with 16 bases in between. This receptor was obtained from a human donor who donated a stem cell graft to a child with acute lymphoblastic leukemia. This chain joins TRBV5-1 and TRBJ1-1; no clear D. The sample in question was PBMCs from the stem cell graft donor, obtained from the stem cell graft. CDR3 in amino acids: CASSGWTETYTEAFF. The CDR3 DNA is TGCGCCAGCAGCGGATGGACGGAAACCTACACTGAAGCTTTCTTT.